The subject of this entry is one T cell receptor beta chain. The data stem from a study of CD8 T cells in Susac syndrome. TCR beta sequences were obtained from blood CD8+ and CD4+ T cells. TEMRA cells were enriched by FACS, while CD8+ and CD4+ T cells were obtained through a negative isolation that was performed magnetically. RNA, at about 0.45 to 1 ug, was reverse transcribed with random hexamers. An immunoSEQ multiplex PCR amplified TCR beta CDR3 over 54 Vbeta and 13 Jbeta. TCRdb fed the immunoSEQ multiplex PCR reads into MiXCR, producing one record per CDR3 protein. The sample has over 100,000 distinct CDR3 sequences; around 92% are singletons. V was shortened by 5 bases and J by 6 bases, with 14 bases between the two germline ends. The CDR3 sequence is 13 residues long.

This chain links TRBV12-3 or TRBV12-4 with TRBJ2-7; D possibly corresponds to TRBD2 (6 bases). Sequencing was carried out using CD8+ T cells from PBMCs. The sequence came from a human donor in good health. The CDR3 here is CASSLTDGSEQYF. The DNA for the CDR3 is TGTGCCAGCAGTCTCACAGACGGGAGCGAGCAGTACTTC.